A single sample is the source of the 21 T cell receptor beta chains below, sequenced in a study of T cell responses to AZD1222 COVID-19 vaccine. Clones were read by immunoSEQ multiplex PCR, and TCRdb kept only the in-frame ones, dropping some. The data contain 95,000 to 150,000 clones, 86% of them seen just once; the ten biggest clones take up 3%. The source material was peripheral blood, sampled 28 days after the second AZD1222 dose. Receptors originate from an adult who received the AZD1222 COVID-19 vaccine.

V is TRBV30 and J is TRBJ1-6; no clear D gene. Trimming took 4 bases from V and 0 from J, leaving 10 bases between them. The CDR3 runs 15 residues. From germline, CDR1 is GTSNPN and CDR2 SVGIG (reference sequence). The CDR3 coding sequence is TGTGCCTGGAAGATTGGGAGCTCCTATAATTCACCCCTCCACTTT. Residues: CAWKIGSSYNSPLHF.

The table lists this clone with a few counts. This chain joins TRBV6-5 and TRBJ2-4; 7 bases match TRBD1. V lost 4 bases to trimming and J lost 7 bases; unmatched junction nucleotides: 4. CDR3 size: 13 residues. Germline CDR1 reads MNHEY; CDR2 reads SVGAGI. The CDR3 region has the DNA TGTGCCAGCAGTTTGGGACAGAGCAACATTCAGTACTTC. Its protein product is CASSLGQSNIQYF.

The chain joins TRBV6-2 or TRBV6-3 to TRBJ2-4; TRBD1 matches at 10 bases. The J segment lost 3 bases and the V segment lost 2 bases, leaving 7 bases of the junction unmatched. Germline V gene lookup returns CDR1 MNHEY and CDR2 SVGEGT. This CDR3 comprises 17 residues. The CDR3 loop reads CASSYAGQGYVKNIQYF. DNA for the CDR3: TGTGCCAGCAGTTACGCGGGACAGGGGTATGTCAAAAACATTCAGTACTTC.

The chain carries TRBV3-1 (or the pseudogene TRBV3-2) and TRBJ1-4; 8 bases agree with TRBD1. CDR1 and CDR2 (germline): LGHDT, YNNKEL (reference sequence). Trimming removed 3 bases from V and 5 bases from J; junction bases left unmatched: 5. This CDR3 is 15 amino acids long. CDR3 loop: CASSQRTGRNEKLFF. CDR3 in DNA: TGTGCCAGCAGCCAGCGGACAGGGAGAAATGAAAAACTGTTTTTT.

The chain couples TRBV27 to TRBJ2-1, with 7 positions matching TRBD1. Germline CDR1 reads MNHEY; CDR2 reads SMNVEV (reference sequence). V lost 7 bases, J lost 4 bases, and 10 bases stayed unmatched. The length of the CDR3 is 15 residues. The CDR3 DNA sequence: TGTGCCAGCACTAAAACAGGGGCTAATTACAATGAGCAGTTCTTC. Translation: CASTKTGANYNEQFF.

The V gene is TRBV6-5, the J gene TRBJ1-6; TRBD1 agrees at 7 bases. CDR1 MNHEY and CDR2 SVGAGI come from the germline V gene. V dropped 5 bases and J dropped 10; count of bases not matched to a gene: 2. This CDR3 comprises 12 residues. CDR3 residues: CASSNRGSPLHF. The CDR3 bases are TGTGCCAGCAGTAACAGGGGCTCACCCCTCCACTTT.

The chain links TRBV9 to TRBJ1-5; D uncertain. The length of the CDR3 is 13 residues. The germline V gene encodes CDR1 SGDLS and CDR2 YYNGEE. V lost 0 bases and J lost 9, with 10 bases in between. CDR3 sequence: CASSVDTYGPQHF. The CDR3 DNA sequence: TGTGCCAGCAGCGTAGACACATACGGGCCCCAGCATTTT.

The chain links TRBV6-2 or TRBV6-3 to TRBJ1-5; perhaps TRBD1 as D (6 bases). The germline V and J ends were trimmed by 5 bases and 1 base, with 12 bases remaining between them. The CDR3 runs 15 residues. Germline lookup yields CDR1 MNHEY and CDR2 SVGEGT. DNA for the CDR3: TGTGCCAGCAGTGGGGACACCTCGAGCAATCAGCCCCAGCATTTT. It codes for CASSGDTSSNQPQHF.

This clone was found a few times. The chain carries TRBV6-1 and TRBJ2-7, with D possibly TRBD1 on 6 matching bases. Germline V lookup: CDR1 MNHNS, CDR2 SASEGT. Trimming removed 5 bases at V and 6 bases at J, with 17 bases between. The CDR3 runs to 14 residues. CDR3 nucleotide sequence: TGTGCCAGCAGTCCGATGGCAGGGGCAAGCGAGCAGTACTTC. Protein: CASSPMAGASEQYF.

This sequence joins TRBV9 and TRBJ2-5, with D possibly TRBD2 on 7 matching bases. Looked up from germline, CDR1 is SGDLS and CDR2 is YYNGEE. This CDR3 spans 14 amino acids. The germline V and J ends were trimmed by 7 bases and 4 bases, with 17 bases remaining between them. The DNA for the CDR3 is TGTGCCAGCTCTCCCCCGCGGGGGCTAGAGACCCAGTACTTC. Its protein product is CASSPPRGLETQYF.

The CDR3 here is CASSLTPGQTNYGYTF. CDR3 bases: TGTGCCAGCAGCTTGACCCCGGGACAAACTAACTATGGCTACACCTTC. The chain combines TRBV5-4 with TRBJ1-2; possible D gene TRBD1, 6 bases. V was pared by 1 base and J by 0 bases, with 13 bases between. CDR1 is SGHNT, CDR2 YYREEE, per germline (reference sequence). The CDR3 is 16 amino acids. Full variable domain (outside the CDR3, taken from reference TRBV5-4 and TRBJ1-2): ETGVTQSPTHLIKTRGQQVTLRCSSQSGHNTVSWYQQALGQGPQFIFQYYREEENGRGNFPPRFSGLQFPNYSSELNVNALELDDSALYLCASSLTPGQTNYGYTFGSGTRLTVV.

The V and J genes are TRBV15 and TRBJ1-5, with 7 positions matching TRBD1. J lost 5 bases, V lost 6 bases, and 13 bases had no gene match. Germline loops: CDR1 LNHNV, CDR2 YYDKDF (reference sequence). This CDR3 contains 16 residues. The CDR3 is CATSTTIGTADQPQHF. The DNA for the CDR3 is TGTGCCACCAGTACGACAATCGGGACAGCGGATCAGCCCCAGCATTTT.

In its sample, this clone was seen once. The V gene is TRBV4-3, the J gene TRBJ1-2; possibly TRBD1 for D (5 bases). This CDR3 is 17 amino acids long. The V end was cut by 0 bases, the J end by 5 bases, with 19 bases between. Germline V gene sequence: CDR1 LGHNA, CDR2 YSLEER. CDR3 region: CASSQDTRAGPKYGYTF. CDR3 nucleotide sequence: TGCGCCAGCAGCCAAGATACGAGAGCAGGGCCGAAGTATGGCTACACCTTC.

This clone has only a few counts. The chain uses TRBV7-2 and TRBJ2-1, with TRBD2 as a possible D gene (6 bases). V dropped 3 bases and J dropped 2 bases, with 11 bases sitting between them. Germline lookup yields CDR1 SGHTA and CDR2 FQGNSA. The CDR3 loop spans 15 amino acids. CDR3 in amino acids: CASSLVADPYNEQFF. The CDR3 DNA sequence: TGTGCCAGCAGCTTGGTAGCGGACCCCTACAATGAGCAGTTCTTC.

In DNA, the CDR3 is TGTGCCAGCAGCTCCCCGGGACAGGGGTCTGAAAAACTGTTTTTT. Its translation: CASSSPGQGSEKLFF. The chain links TRBV13 to TRBJ1-4; 10 bases map to TRBD1. The J segment lost 7 bases and the V segment lost 4 bases, leaving 6 bases of the junction unmatched. Germline CDR1 and CDR2: PRHDT and FYEKMQ (reference sequence). This CDR3 is built from 15 residues.

V usage is TRBV28 and J usage is TRBJ1-5; no reliable D call. V was cut by 2 bases and J by 6 bases, with 5 bases left in between. CDR1 is MDHEN, CDR2 SYDVKM, per germline. This CDR3 is 12 amino acids long. DNA for the CDR3: TGTGCCAGCAGTTTACTCTCTCAGCCCCAGCATTTT. It yields the protein CASSLLSQPQHF.

The sample holds a few counts of this clone. This chain connects TRBV3-1 (or the pseudogene TRBV3-2) to TRBJ2-7; TRBD1 agrees at 8 bases. V lost 4 bases, J lost 6 bases, and 11 bases stayed unmatched. CDR3 length: 15 amino acids. Germline V gene sequence: CDR1 LGHDT, CDR2 YNNKEL (reference sequence). The CDR3 nucleotides read TGTGCCAGCAGCCGGAGCCGGGACAGGCTTGTCGAGCAGTACTTC. This translates into CASSRSRDRLVEQYF.

The rearrangement links TRBV11-2 to TRBJ2-7, with 8 nucleotides matching TRBD2. V shed 3 bases and J 2 bases; nucleotides not matched to a gene: 6. Germline CDR1 reads SGHAT; CDR2 reads FQNNGV. The CDR3 loop spans 15 amino acids. The CDR3 bases are TGTGCCAGCAGCTTGCCGGGACTAGACGCCTACGAGCAGTACTTC. It codes for CASSLPGLDAYEQYF.

The V call is TRBV28, the J call TRBJ2-6; D is undetermined. The ends were cut back, 3 bases at V and 0 bases at J, with 18 bases in the middle. Germline assignment: CDR1 MDHEN and CDR2 SYDVKM. The CDR3 runs 19 residues. CDR3 in DNA: TGTGCCAGCAGTTTCTCCAGCCGTTTCGAGCTCTCTGGGGCCAACGTCCTGACTTTC. Its protein product is CASSFSSRFELSGANVLTF.

J is TRBJ1-6 and V is TRBV7-9; 7 bases map to TRBD1. The CDR3 runs to 13 residues. Germline loops: CDR1 SEHNR, CDR2 FQNEAQ (reference sequence). V lost 5 bases, J lost 16 bases, and 11 bases stayed unmatched. CDR3 DNA sequence: TGTGCCAGCAGCGCTAGCCCAACAGGGGAGCTCCACTTT. Translation: CASSASPTGELHF.

The gene calls are TRBV19 and TRBJ1-1, with D unresolved. Trimming shortened V by 6 bases and J by 2 bases, and 16 bases separated the two germline ends. The CDR3 runs to 15 residues. From germline, CDR1 is LNHDA and CDR2 SQIVND (reference sequence). The CDR3 sequence: CASRTSGLLNTEAFF. CDR3 in DNA: TGTGCCAGTAGGACCTCGGGTCTCCTAAACACTGAAGCTTTCTTT.